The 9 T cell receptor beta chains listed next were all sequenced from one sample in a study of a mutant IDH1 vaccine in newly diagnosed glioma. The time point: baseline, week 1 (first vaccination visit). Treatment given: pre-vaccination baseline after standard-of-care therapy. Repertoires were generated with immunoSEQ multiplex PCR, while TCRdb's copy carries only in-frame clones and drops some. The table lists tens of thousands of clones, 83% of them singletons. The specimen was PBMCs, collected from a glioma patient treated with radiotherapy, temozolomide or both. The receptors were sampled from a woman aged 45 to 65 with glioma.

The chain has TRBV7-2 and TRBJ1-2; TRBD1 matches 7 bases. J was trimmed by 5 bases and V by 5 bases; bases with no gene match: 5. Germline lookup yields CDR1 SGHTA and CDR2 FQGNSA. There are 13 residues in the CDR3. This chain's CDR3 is CASSNAGGYGYTF. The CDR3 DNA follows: TGTGCCAGCAGCAACGCAGGGGGTTATGGCTACACCTTC.

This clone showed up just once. The CDR3 coding sequence is TGTGCCAGCAGCCCAAAGGCGGGGGTCTCTAACTATGGCTACACCTTC. Protein: CASSPKAGVSNYGYTF. The chain uses TRBV5-4 and TRBJ1-2; D might be TRBD1 (5 bases). CDR3 size: 16 residues. Germline-derived CDR1 and CDR2 are SGHNT and YYREEE (reference sequence). Trimming removed 4 bases at V and 0 bases at J, with 16 bases between. Together with reference TRBV5-4 and TRBJ1-2, the CDR3 gives the full variable domain: ETGVTQSPTHLIKTRGQQVTLRCSSQSGHNTVSWYQQALGQGPQFIFQYYREEENGRGNFPPRFSGLQFPNYSSELNVNALELDDSALYLCASSPKAGVSNYGYTFGSGTRLTVV.

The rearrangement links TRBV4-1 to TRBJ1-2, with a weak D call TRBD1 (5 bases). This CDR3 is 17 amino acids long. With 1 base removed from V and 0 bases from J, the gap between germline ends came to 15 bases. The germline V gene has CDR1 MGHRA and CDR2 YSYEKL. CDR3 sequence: CASSQGDGLGANYGYTF. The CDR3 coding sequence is TGCGCCAGCAGCCAAGGGGACGGACTTGGGGCTAACTATGGCTACACCTTC.

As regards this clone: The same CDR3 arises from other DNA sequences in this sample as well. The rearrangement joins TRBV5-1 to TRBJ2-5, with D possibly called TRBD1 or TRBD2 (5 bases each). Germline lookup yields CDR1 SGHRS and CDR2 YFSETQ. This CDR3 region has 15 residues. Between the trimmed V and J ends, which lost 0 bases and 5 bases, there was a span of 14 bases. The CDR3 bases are TGCGCCAGCAGCTTGGGACGGGGCCGAGGTGAGACCCAGTACTTC. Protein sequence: CASSLGRGRGETQYF.

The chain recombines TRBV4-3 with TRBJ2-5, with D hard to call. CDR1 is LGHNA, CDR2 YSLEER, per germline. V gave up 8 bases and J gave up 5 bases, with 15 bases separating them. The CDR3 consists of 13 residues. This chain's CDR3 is CASAPGPWETQYF. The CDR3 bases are TGCGCCAGCGCACCGGGTCCGTGGGAGACCCAGTACTTC.

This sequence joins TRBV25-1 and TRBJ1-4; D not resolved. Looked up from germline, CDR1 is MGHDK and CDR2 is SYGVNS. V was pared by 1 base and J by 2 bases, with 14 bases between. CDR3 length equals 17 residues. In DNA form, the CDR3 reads TGTGCCAGCAGTGAATCTGGGAAGGGAGGGACTAATGAAAAACTGTTTTTT. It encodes CASSESGKGGTNEKLFF.

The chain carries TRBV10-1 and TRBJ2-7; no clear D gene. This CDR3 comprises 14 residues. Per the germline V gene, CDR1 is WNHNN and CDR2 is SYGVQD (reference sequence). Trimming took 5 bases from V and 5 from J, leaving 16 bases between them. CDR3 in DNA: TGCGCCAGCAGTACACCGAAAAATGTGGACGAGCAGTACTTC. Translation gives CASSTPKNVDEQYF.

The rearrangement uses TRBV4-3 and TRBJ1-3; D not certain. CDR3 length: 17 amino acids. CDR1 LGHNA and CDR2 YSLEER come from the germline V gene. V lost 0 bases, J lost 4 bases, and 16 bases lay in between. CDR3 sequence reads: CASSQDFNGPQGNTIYF. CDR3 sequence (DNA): TGCGCCAGCAGCCAAGATTTTAACGGACCTCAGGGAAACACCATATATTTT.

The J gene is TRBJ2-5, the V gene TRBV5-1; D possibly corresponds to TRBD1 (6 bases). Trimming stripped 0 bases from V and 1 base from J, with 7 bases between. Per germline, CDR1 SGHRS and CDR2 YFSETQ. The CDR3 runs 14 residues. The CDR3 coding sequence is TGCGCCAGCAGCTTGGACAGGGCCCAAGAGACCCAGTACTTC. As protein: CASSLDRAQETQYF.